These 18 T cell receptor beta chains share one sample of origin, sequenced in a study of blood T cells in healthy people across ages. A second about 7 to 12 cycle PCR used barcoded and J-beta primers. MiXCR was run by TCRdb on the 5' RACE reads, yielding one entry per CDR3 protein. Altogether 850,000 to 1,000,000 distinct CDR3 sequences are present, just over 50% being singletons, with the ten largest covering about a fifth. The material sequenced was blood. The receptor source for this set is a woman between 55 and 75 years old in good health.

This CDR3 is CASSPSDRNGYTF. The CDR3 DNA follows: TGTGCCAGCAGTCCCTCGGACAGGAATGGCTACACCTTC. The J gene is TRBJ1-2, the V gene TRBV12-3 or TRBV12-4, with 7 bases lining up with TRBD1. The CDR3 has 13 amino acids. V shed 5 bases, J shed 6 bases, and the junction held 6 bases outside the gene matches.

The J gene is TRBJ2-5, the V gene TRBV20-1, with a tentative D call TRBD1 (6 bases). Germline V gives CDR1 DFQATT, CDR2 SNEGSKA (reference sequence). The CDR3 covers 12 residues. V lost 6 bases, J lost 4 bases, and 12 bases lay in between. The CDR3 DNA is TGCAGTGCCGAAGAGACAGGAGAGACCCAGTACTTC. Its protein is CSAEETGETQYF.

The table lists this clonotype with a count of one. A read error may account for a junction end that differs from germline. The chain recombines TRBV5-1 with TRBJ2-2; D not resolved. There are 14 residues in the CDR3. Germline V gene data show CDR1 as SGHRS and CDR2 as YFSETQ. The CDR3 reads CARSFWTSAGELFF. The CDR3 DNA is TGCGCCCGCAGCTTTTGGACGTCGGCCGGGGAGCTGTTTTTT. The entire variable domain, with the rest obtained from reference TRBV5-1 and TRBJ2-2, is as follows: KAGVTQTPRYLIKTRGQQVTLSCSPISGHRSVSWYQQTPGQGLQFLFEYFSETQRNKGNFPGRFSGRQFSNSRSEMNVSTLELGDSALYLCARSFWTSAGELFFGEGSRLTVL.

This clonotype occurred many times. The CDR3 loop reads CSARPRGFSYNEQFF. CDR3 sequence (DNA): TGCAGTGCTAGGCCGAGGGGATTCTCCTACAATGAGCAGTTCTTC. The genes are TRBV20-1 and TRBJ2-1, with D perhaps TRBD1 or TRBD2 (5 bases each). Germline V CDR1 and CDR2: DFQATT, SNEGSKA (reference sequence). The V gene lost 3 bases and the J gene lost 0 bases, with 12 bases spanning the gap. The CDR3 covers 15 residues.

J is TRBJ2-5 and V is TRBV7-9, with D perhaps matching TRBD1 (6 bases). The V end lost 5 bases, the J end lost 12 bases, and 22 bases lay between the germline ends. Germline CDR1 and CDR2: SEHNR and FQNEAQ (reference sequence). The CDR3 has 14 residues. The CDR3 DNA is TGTGCCAGCAGCCCAGGGGAAGGGGCAGGAGACAAGTACTTC. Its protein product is CASSPGEGAGDKYF.

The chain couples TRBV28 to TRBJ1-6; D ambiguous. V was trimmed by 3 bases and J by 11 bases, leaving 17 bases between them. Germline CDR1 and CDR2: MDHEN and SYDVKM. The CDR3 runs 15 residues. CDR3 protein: CASSFGEGWVTPLHF. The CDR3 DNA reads TGTGCCAGCAGTTTCGGGGAAGGGTGGGTAACACCCCTCCACTTT.

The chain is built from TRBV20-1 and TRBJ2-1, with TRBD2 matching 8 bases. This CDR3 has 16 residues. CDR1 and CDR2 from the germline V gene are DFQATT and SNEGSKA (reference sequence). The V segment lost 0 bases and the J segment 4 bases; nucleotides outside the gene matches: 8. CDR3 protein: CSAREGRGGRYNEQFF. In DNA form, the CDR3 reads TGCAGTGCTAGAGAGGGTCGGGGGGGCAGGTACAATGAGCAGTTCTTC.

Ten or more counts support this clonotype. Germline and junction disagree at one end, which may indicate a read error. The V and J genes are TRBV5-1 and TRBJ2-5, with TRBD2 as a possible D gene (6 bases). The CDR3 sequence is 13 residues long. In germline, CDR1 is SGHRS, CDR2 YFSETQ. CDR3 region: CASSLVGGETQYF. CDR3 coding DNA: TGTGCCAGCAGTTTGGTCGGAGGGGAGACCCAGTACTTC.

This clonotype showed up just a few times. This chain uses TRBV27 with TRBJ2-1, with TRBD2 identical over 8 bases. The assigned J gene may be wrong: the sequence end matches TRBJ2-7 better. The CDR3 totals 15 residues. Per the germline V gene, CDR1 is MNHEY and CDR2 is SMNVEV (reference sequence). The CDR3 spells CASSYGGLGGNEQYF. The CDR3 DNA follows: TGTGCCAGCAGTTATGGGGGACTAGGAGGGAATGAGCAGTACTTC.

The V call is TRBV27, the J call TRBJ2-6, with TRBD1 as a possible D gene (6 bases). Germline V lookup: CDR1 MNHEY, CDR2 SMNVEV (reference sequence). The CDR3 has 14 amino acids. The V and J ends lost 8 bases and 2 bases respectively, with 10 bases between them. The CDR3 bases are TGTGCCAGCGGAAACAGGGCTGGGGCCAACGTCCTGACTTTC. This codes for CASGNRAGANVLTF.

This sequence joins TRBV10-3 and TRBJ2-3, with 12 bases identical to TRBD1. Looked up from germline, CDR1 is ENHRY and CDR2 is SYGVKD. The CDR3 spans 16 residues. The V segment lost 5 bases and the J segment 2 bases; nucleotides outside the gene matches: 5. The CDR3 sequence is CAISPGQGAVTDTQYF. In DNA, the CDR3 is TGTGCCATCAGTCCGGGACAGGGGGCCGTCACAGATACGCAGTATTTT.

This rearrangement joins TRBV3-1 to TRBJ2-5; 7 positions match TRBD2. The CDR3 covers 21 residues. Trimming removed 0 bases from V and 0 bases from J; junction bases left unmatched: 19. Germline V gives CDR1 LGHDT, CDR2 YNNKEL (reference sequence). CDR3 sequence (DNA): TGTGCCAGCAGCCAAGATCCAAAAGCGGGGCCATATTCCGGGAACCAAGAGACCCAGTACTTC. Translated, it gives CASSQDPKAGPYSGNQETQYF.

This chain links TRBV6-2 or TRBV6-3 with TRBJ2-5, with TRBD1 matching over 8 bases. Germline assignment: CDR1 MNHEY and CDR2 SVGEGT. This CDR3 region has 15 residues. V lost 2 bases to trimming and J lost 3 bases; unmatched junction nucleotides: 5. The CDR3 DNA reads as TGTGCCAGCAGTTACGGCGGGACAGGAGAAGAGACCCAGTACTTC. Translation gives CASSYGGTGEETQYF.

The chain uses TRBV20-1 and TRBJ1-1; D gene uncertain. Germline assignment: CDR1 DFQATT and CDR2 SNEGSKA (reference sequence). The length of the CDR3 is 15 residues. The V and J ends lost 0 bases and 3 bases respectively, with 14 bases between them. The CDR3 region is CSARDRWGWDTEAFF. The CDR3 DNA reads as TGCAGTGCTAGAGATCGGTGGGGTTGGGACACTGAAGCTTTCTTT.

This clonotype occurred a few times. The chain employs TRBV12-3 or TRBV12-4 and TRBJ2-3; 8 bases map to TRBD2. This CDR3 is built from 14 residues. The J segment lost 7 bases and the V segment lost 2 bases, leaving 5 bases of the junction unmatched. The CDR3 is CASSLTGGPYTQYF. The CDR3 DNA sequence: TGTGCCAGCAGTTTAACGGGAGGGCCCTATACGCAGTATTTT.

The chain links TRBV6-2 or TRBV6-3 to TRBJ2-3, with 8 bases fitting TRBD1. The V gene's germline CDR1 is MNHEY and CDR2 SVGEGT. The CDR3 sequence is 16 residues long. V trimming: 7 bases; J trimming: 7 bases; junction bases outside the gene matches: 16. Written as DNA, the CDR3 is TGTGCCAGCAACAAACAGGGGGTGAGGGGGAGAAATACGCAGTATTTT. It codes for CASNKQGVRGRNTQYF.

The CDR3 DNA sequence: TGTGCCAGCAGTGAGAACAGGGGCAATAACTTACAGTTCTTC. Protein product: CASSENRGNNLQFF. The chain couples TRBV27 to TRBJ2-1; TRBD1 matches at 7 bases. V gave up 5 bases and J gave up 13 bases; unmatched junction bases: 14. The CDR3 sequence is 14 residues long. Germline lookup yields CDR1 MNHEY and CDR2 SMNVEV (reference sequence).

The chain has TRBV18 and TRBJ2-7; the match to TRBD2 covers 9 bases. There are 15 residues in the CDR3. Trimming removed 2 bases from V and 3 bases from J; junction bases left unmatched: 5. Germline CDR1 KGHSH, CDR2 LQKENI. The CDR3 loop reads CASSPRSGGFYEQYF. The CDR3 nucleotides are TGTGCCAGCTCACCAAGGAGCGGGGGGTTCTACGAGCAGTACTTC.